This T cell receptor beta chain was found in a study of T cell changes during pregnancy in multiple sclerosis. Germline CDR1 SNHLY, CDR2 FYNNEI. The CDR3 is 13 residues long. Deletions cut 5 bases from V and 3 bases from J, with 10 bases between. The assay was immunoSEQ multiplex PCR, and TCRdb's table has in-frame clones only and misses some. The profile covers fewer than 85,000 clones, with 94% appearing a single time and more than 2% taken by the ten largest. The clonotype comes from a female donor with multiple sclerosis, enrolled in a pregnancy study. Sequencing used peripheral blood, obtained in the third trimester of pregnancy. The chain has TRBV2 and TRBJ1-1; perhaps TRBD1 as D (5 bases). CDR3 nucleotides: TGTGCCAGCAGTCGGAAGACAGACACTGAAGCTTTCTTT. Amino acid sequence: CASSRKTDTEAFF.